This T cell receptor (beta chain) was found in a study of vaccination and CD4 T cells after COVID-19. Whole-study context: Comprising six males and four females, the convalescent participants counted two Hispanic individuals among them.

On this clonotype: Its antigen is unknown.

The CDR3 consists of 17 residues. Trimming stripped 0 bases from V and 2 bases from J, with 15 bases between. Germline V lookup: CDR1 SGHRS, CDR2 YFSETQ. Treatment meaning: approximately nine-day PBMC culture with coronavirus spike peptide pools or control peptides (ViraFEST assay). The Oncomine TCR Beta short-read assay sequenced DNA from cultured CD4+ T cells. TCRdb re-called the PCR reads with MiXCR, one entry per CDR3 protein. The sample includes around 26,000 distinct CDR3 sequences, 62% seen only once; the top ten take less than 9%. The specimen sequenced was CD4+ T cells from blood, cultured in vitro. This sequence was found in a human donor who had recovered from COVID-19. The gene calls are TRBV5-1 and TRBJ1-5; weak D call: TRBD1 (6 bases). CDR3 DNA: TGCGCCAGCAGCTTGGTAGGGGGAGGGTGGGGCAATCAGCCCCAGCATTTT. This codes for CASSLVGGGWGNQPQHF. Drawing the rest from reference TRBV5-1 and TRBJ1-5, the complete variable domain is KAGVTQTPRYLIKTRGQQVTLSCSPISGHRSVSWYQQTPGQGLQFLFEYFSETQRNKGNFPGRFSGRQFSNSRSEMNVSTLELGDSALYLCASSLVGGGWGNQPQHFGDGTRLSIL.